The TCR beta chain under discussion was sequenced for a study of T cells in Graves' hyperthyroidism and ophthalmopathy. Study at large: Upon initial diagnosis and before any treatment, peripheral blood was collected.

Study results and caveats: A median 6.5 months before onset, the model predicted ophthalmopathy. In blood, most of the thyroid clonotypes expanded above 0.001 were also present.

This clonotype was seen only once. What it binds is unknown. Given a much more abundant clone one base away, this may be a read error. CDR1 and CDR2 from the germline V gene are SGHAT and FQNNGV. With 1 base removed from V and 9 bases from J, the gap between germline ends came to 15 bases. The CDR3 loop spans 14 amino acids. TCR beta CDR3 region amplification was performed from RNA transcripts. During a first-round RT-PCR of the TCR CDR3, the HTBI primer set was used. TCRdb re-derived calls from the multiplex PCR reads in MiXCR, one entry per CDR3 protein. The profile shows fewer than 250,000 distinct CDR3 sequences, 17% of them singletons. In patients aged 18 to 65, hyperthyroidism was newly diagnosed, with duration under 2 months.

The sequence derives from a man aged 50 to 60 with Graves' hyperthyroidism. The sample was blood. The chain uses TRBV11-2 and TRBJ1-2, with D perhaps matching TRBD1 (5 bases). CDR3 in amino acids: CASSLAFGGTSYTF. In DNA form, the CDR3 reads TGTGCCAGCAGCTTAGCGTTTGGGGGGACTAGCTACACCTTC.